These T cell receptor beta chains were read from a single sample in a study of cytomegalovirus exposure and HLA in healthy donors. Using immunoSEQ multiplex PCR, the repertoire was profiled, and TCRdb retains in-frame clones only, with some absent. The sample lists about 150,000 clones; roughly 85% were seen once. What was sequenced was PBMCs. The receptor set was obtained from a man aged 35-49 years in good health and CMV-seropositive. CDR3s include the opening cysteine and the closing phenylalanine or tryptophan. The D gene is left open where the match is weak. Not all rows give a size; the values are once, few, many and, for expanded clones, a class.

CDR3 DNA: TGCAGCGTTGGATTAGCGGGTCCTCCCAGCTCCTACAATGAGCAGTTCTTC; CDR3 protein: CSVGLAGPPSSYNEQFF; clone size: .; V gene: TRBV29-1; D gene: TRBD2; J gene: TRBJ2-1
CDR3 DNA: TGTGCCAGCAGCTTAGGATCAGGGGGCTGGGGCACAGATACGCAGTATTTT; CDR3 protein: CASSLGSGGWGTDTQYF; clone size: .; V gene: TRBV13; D gene: TRBD1; J gene: TRBJ2-3
CDR3 DNA: TGTGCCAGCAGCTTGGGGCTAGCGGTTAACACCGGGGAGCTGTTTTTT; CDR3 protein: CASSLGLAVNTGELFF; clone size: .; V gene: TRBV5-4; D gene: TRBD2; J gene: TRBJ2-2
CDR3 DNA: TGTGCCAGCAGTGGTTGGGGACAGATATACGAGCAGTACTTC; CDR3 protein: CASSGWGQIYEQYF; clone size: .; V gene: TRBV6-5; D gene: TRBD1; J gene: TRBJ2-7
CDR3 DNA: TGCAGCGTTGAAGAGTACTCTGGGGCCAACGTCCTGACTTTC; CDR3 protein: CSVEEYSGANVLTF; clone size: .; V gene: TRBV29-1; D gene: .; J gene: TRBJ2-6
CDR3 DNA: TGCGCCAGCAGCCAAACTACCGGGACAGGGGTCTATGGCTACACCTTC; CDR3 protein: CASSQTTGTGVYGYTF; clone size: .; V gene: TRBV4-1; D gene: TRBD1; J gene: TRBJ1-2
CDR3 DNA: TGTGCCAGCAGTCCCCGGACAGGGGAGAACATTCAGTACTTC; CDR3 protein: CASSPRTGENIQYF; clone size: .; V gene: TRBV27; D gene: TRBD1; J gene: TRBJ2-4
CDR3 DNA: TGCGCCAGCAGCCAAGATTATAGCGCGATCTACGAGCAGTACTTC; CDR3 protein: CASSQDYSAIYEQYF; clone size: once; V gene: TRBV4-1; D gene: .; J gene: TRBJ2-7
CDR3 DNA: TGTGCCAGCAGTGAAGGGACAGGATTAGATACGCAGTATTTT; CDR3 protein: CASSEGTGLDTQYF; clone size: .; V gene: TRBV2; D gene: TRBD1; J gene: TRBJ2-3
CDR3 DNA: TGTGCCAGCAGCTTAGAGGCGGAGTACGAGCAGTACTTC; CDR3 protein: CASSLEAEYEQYF; clone size: few; V gene: TRBV7-2; D gene: .; J gene: TRBJ2-7
CDR3 DNA: TGTGCCAGCAGCTGGGACTTCGGACCCTACAATGAGCAGTTCTTC; CDR3 protein: CASSWDFGPYNEQFF; clone size: .; V gene: TRBV7-9; D gene: .; J gene: TRBJ2-1
CDR3 DNA: TGTGCCAGCGGCCGGAAGGGACTAACCGTCTCCTACGAGCAGTACTTC; CDR3 protein: CASGRKGLTVSYEQYF; clone size: .; V gene: TRBV28; D gene: TRBD2; J gene: TRBJ2-7
CDR3 DNA: TGTGCCAGCACGCCGGGACAGGGGCAGTACGAGCAGTACTTC; CDR3 protein: CASTPGQGQYEQYF; clone size: .; V gene: TRBV6-5; D gene: TRBD1; J gene: TRBJ2-7
CDR3 DNA: TGTGCTAGTGGCCCTCGTTCCTACGAGCAGTACTTC; CDR3 protein: CASGPRSYEQYF; clone size: .; V gene: TRBV12-5; D gene: .; J gene: TRBJ2-7
CDR3 DNA: TGTGCCAGCAGTTTCGAGATGAGGGAAGGAACCTACGAGCAGTACTTC; CDR3 protein: CASSFEMREGTYEQYF; clone size: .; V gene: TRBV28; D gene: .; J gene: TRBJ2-7
CDR3 DNA: TGTGCCAGCAGCTCCAGGACAGGGGGGGACACCGGGGAGCTGTTTTTT; CDR3 protein: CASSSRTGGDTGELFF; clone size: .; V gene: TRBV5-4; D gene: TRBD1; J gene: TRBJ2-2
CDR3 DNA: TGTGCCAGCAGAGCGACTAGCGGGAGAATCGCAGATACGCAGTATTTT; CDR3 protein: CASRATSGRIADTQYF; clone size: .; V gene: TRBV13; D gene: TRBD2; J gene: TRBJ2-3
CDR3 DNA: TGTGCCAGCAGATTTAGCGGGAGCCGTGCCAACGAGCAGTACTTC; CDR3 protein: CASRFSGSRANEQYF; clone size: few; V gene: TRBV6-5; D gene: TRBD2; J gene: TRBJ2-7
CDR3 DNA: TGCAGTGCCCCAGACATCTACGAGCAGTACTTC; CDR3 protein: CSAPDIYEQYF; clone size: .; V gene: TRBV20-1; D gene: .; J gene: TRBJ2-7
CDR3 DNA: TGTGCCTGGAGGCAGGGGGTCTATAATTCACCCCTCCACTTT; CDR3 protein: CAWRQGVYNSPLHF; clone size: .; V gene: TRBV30; D gene: TRBD1; J gene: TRBJ1-6
CDR3 DNA: TGCGCCAGCAGCCCGGGACAGGGTCTTGAGACCCAGTACTTC; CDR3 protein: CASSPGQGLETQYF; clone size: .; V gene: TRBV5-1; D gene: TRBD1; J gene: TRBJ2-5
CDR3 DNA: TGTGCCAGTAGGATATGGATAGCGGGAGGGCGAAGCGGGGAGCTGTTTTTT; CDR3 protein: CASRIWIAGGRSGELFF; clone size: .; V gene: TRBV19; D gene: TRBD2; J gene: TRBJ2-2
CDR3 DNA: TGTGCCAGCTCACCCGGACAGGGCGGGTATGGCTACACCTTC; CDR3 protein: CASSPGQGGYGYTF; clone size: .; V gene: TRBV18; D gene: TRBD1; J gene: TRBJ1-2
CDR3 DNA: TGTGCCAGCCGATCCGAGGGACTCAGGGGGCAGCGACTGTTTTTT; CDR3 protein: CASRSEGLRGQRLFF; clone size: .; V gene: TRBV18; D gene: TRBD1; J gene: TRBJ1-4
CDR3 DNA: TGTGCCAGCGGGAGGAGCTCCTACAATGAGCAGTTCTTC; CDR3 protein: CASGRSSYNEQFF; clone size: .; V gene: TRBV11-2; D gene: .; J gene: TRBJ2-1
CDR3 DNA: TGTGCCAGCAGCTTAGAGGCGGAAAATGAGCAGTTCTTC; CDR3 protein: CASSLEAENEQFF; clone size: .; V gene: TRBV7-2; D gene: .; J gene: TRBJ2-1
CDR3 DNA: TGTGCCAGCAGATATAGCGGGAGGACGAATGAGCAGTTCTTC; CDR3 protein: CASRYSGRTNEQFF; clone size: .; V gene: TRBV6-5; D gene: TRBD2; J gene: TRBJ2-1